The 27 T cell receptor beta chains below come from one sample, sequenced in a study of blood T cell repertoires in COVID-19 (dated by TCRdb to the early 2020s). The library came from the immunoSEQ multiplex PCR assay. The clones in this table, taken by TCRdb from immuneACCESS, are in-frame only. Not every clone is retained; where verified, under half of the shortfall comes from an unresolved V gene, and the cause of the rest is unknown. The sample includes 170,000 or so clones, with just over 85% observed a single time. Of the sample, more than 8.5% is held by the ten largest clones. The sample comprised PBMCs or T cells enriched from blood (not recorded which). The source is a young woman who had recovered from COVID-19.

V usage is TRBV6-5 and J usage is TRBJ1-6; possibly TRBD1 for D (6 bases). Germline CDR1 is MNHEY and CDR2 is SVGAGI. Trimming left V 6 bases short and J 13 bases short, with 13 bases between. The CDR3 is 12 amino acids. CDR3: CASRKTGGPLHF. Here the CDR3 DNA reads TGTGCCAGCAGGAAAACTGGGGGCCCCCTCCACTTT.

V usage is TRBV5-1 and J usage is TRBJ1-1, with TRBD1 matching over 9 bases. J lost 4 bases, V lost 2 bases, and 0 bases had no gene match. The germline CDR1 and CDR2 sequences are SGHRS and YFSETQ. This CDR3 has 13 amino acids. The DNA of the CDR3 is TGCGCCAGCAGCTTACAGGGGGCCACTGAAGCTTTCTTT. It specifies CASSLQGATEAFF.

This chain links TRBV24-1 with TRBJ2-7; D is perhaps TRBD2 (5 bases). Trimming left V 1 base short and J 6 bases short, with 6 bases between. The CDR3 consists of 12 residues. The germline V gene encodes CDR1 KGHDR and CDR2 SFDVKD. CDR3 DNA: TGTGCCACCAGTGATTTTCGGGGCGAGCAGTACTTC. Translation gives CATSDFRGEQYF.

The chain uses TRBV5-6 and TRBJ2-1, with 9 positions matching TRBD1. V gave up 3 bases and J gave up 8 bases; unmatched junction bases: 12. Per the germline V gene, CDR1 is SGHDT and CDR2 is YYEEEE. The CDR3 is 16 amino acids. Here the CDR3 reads CASSSLWGQGYDEQFF. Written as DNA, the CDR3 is TGTGCCAGCAGCTCGCTCTGGGGACAGGGTTACGATGAGCAGTTCTTC.

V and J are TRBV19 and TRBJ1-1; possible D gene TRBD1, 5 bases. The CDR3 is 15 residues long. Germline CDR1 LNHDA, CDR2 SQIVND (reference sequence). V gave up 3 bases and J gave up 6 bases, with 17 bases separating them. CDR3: CASSIGVGGHPEAFF. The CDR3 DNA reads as TGTGCCAGTAGTATCGGGGTGGGGGGTCACCCTGAAGCTTTCTTT. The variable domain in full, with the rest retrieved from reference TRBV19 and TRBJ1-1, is DGGITQSPKYLFRKEGQNVTLSCEQNLNHDAMYWYRQDPGQGLRLIYYSQIVNDFQKGDIAEGYSVSREKKESFPLTVTSAQKNPTAFYLCASSIGVGGHPEAFFGQGTRLTVV.

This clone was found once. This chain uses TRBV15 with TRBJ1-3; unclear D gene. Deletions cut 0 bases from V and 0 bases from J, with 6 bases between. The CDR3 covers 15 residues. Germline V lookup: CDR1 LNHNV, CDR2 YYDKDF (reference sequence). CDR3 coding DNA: TGTGCCACCAGCAGAGATACTTTCTCTGGAAACACCATATATTTT. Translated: CATSRDTFSGNTIYF.

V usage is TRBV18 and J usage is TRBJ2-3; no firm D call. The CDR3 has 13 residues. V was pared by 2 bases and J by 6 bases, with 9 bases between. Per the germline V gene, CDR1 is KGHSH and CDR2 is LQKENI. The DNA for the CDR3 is TGTGCCAGCTCACCATTCAGGCTCGATACGCAGTATTTT. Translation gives CASSPFRLDTQYF.

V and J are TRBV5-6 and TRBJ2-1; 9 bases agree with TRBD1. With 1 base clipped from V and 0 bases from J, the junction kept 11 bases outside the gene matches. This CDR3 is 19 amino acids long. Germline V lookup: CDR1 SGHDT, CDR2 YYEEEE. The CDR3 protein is CASSLTGTGLFSSYNEQFF. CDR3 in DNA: TGTGCCAGCAGCTTGACCGGGACAGGGTTATTTAGCTCCTACAATGAGCAGTTCTTC.

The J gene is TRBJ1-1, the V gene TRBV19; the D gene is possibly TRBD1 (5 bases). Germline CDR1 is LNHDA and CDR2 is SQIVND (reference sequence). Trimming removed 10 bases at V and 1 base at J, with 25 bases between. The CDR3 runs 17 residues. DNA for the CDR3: TGTGCCAATCTGGGGAGGGGAGAAGCCAAGGGGAACACTGAAGCTTTCTTT. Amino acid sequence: CANLGRGEAKGNTEAFF.

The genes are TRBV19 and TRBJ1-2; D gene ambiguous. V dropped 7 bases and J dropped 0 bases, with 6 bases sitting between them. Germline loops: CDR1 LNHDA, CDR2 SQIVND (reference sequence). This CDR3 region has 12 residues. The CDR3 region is CASMEANYGYTF. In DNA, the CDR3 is TGTGCCAGTATGGAGGCTAACTATGGCTACACCTTC.

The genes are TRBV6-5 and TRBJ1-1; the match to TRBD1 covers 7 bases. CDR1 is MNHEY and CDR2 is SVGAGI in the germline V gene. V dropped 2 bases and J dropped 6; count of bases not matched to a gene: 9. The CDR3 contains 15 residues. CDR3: CASSYQSGQDPEAFF. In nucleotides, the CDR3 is TGTGCCAGCAGTTACCAGTCCGGACAGGACCCTGAAGCTTTCTTT.

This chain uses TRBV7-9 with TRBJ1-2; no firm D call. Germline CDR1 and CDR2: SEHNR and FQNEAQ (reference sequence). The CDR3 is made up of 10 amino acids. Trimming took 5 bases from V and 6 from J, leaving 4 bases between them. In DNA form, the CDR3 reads TGTGCCAGCAGCAATAATGGCTACACCTTC. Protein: CASSNNGYTF. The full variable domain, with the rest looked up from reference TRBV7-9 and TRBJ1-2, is DTGVSQNPRHKITKRGQNVTFRCDPISEHNRLYWYRQTLGQGPEFLTYFQNEAQLEKSRLLSDRFSAERPKGSFSTLEIQRTEQGDSAMYLCASSNNGYTFGSGTRLTVV.

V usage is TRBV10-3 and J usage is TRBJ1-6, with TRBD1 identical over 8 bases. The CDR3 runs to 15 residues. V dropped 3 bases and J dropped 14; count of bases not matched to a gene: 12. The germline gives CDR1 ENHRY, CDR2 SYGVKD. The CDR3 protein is CAISDRGQDYSTLHF. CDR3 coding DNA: TGTGCCATCAGTGACAGGGGACAGGACTATTCGACCCTCCACTTT.

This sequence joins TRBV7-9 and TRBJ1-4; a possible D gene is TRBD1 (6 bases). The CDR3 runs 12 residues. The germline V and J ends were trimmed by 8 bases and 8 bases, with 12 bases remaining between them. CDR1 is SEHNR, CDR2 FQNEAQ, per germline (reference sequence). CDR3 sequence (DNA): TGTGCCAGCCGGGACACACTCGAAAAACTGTTTTTT. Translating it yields CASRDTLEKLFF.

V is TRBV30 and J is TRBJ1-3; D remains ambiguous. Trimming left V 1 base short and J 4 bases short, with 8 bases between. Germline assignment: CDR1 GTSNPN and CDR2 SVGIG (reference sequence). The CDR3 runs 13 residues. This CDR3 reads CAWSEGGGNTIYF. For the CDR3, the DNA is TGTGCCTGGAGTGAGGGAGGGGGAAACACCATATATTTT.

CDR3 nucleotide sequence: TGTGCCAGCAGCTTCGGGGGTGAGCAGTTCTTC. It yields the protein CASSFGGEQFF. The rearrangement links TRBV9 to TRBJ2-1; TRBD2 is a possible D gene (6 bases). The germline CDR1 and CDR2 sequences are SGDLS and YYNGEE. Trimming stripped 4 bases from V and 9 bases from J, with 8 bases between. The CDR3 runs 11 residues.

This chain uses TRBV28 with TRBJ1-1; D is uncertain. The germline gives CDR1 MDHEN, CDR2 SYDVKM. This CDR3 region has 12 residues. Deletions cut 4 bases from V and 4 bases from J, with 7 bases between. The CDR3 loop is CASSSYGTEAFF. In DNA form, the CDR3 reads TGTGCCAGCAGTTCTTACGGCACTGAAGCTTTCTTT. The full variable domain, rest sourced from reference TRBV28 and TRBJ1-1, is DVKVTQSSRYLVKRTGEKVFLECVQDMDHENMFWYRQDPGLGLRLIYFSYDVKMKEKGDIPEGYSVSREKKERFSLILESASTNQTSMYLCASSSYGTEAFFGQGTRLTVV.

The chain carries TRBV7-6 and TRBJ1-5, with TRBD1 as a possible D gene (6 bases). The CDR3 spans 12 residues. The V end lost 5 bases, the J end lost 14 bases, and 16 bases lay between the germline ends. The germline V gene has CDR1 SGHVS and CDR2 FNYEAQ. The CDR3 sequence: CASSTWEGEEHF. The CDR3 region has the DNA TGTGCCAGCAGCACATGGGAGGGGGAAGAGCATTTT.

CDR3 region: CASTQPGETQYF. The CDR3 DNA reads as TGTGCCAGCACGCAGCCCGGGGAGACCCAGTACTTC. This chain connects TRBV7-2 to TRBJ2-5; unclear D gene. The CDR3 runs 12 residues. The germline CDR1 and CDR2 sequences are SGHTA and FQGNSA. The V end was cut by 7 bases, the J end by 5 bases, with 11 bases between.

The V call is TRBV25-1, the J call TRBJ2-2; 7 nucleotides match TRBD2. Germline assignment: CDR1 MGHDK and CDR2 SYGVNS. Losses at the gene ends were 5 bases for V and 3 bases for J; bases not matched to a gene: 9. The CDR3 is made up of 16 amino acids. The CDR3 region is CASSSLRGDHTGELFF. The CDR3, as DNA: TGTGCCAGCAGTAGTCTCCGGGGGGACCACACCGGGGAGCTGTTTTTT. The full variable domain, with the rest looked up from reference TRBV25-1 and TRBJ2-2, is EADIYQTPRYLVIGTGKKITLECSQTMGHDKMYWYQQDPGMELHLIHYSYGVNSTEKGDLSSESTVSRIRTEHFPLTLESARPSHTSQYLCASSSLRGDHTGELFFGEGSRLTVL.

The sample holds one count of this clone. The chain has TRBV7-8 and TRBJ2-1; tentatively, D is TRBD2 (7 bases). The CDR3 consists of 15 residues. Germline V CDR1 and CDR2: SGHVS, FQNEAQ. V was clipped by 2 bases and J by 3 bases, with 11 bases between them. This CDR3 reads CASSLTGGFYNEQFF. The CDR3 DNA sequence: TGTGCCAGCAGCTTAACGGGGGGCTTCTACAATGAGCAGTTCTTC.

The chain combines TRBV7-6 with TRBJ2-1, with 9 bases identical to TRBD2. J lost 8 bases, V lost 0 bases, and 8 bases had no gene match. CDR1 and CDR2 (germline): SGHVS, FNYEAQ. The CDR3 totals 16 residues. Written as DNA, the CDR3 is TGTGCCAGCAGCTTAGCGGATGCGGGAGGGCCCCATGAGCAGTTCTTC. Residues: CASSLADAGGPHEQFF.

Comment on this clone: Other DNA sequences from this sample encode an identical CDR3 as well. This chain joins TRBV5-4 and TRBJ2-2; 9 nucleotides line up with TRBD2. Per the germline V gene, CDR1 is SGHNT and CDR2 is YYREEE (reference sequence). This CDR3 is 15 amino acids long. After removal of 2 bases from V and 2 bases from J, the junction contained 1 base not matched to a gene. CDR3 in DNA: TGTGCCAGCAGCTTAGCGGGGGGCAACACCGGGGAGCTGTTTTTT. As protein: CASSLAGGNTGELFF.

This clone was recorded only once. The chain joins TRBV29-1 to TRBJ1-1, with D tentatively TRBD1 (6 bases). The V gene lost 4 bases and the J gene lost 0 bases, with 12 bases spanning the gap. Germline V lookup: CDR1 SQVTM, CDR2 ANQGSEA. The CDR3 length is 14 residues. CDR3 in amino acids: CSVGGRPMNTEAFF. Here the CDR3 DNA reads TGCAGCGTTGGGGGGCGACCCATGAACACTGAAGCTTTCTTT.

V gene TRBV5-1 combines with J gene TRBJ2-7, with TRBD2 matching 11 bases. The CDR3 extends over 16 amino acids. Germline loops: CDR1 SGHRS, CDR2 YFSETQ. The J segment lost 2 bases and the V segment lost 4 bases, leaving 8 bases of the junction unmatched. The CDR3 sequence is CASSRDIAGGTYEQYF. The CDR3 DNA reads TGCGCCAGCAGCCGCGATATAGCGGGGGGGACCTACGAGCAGTACTTC.

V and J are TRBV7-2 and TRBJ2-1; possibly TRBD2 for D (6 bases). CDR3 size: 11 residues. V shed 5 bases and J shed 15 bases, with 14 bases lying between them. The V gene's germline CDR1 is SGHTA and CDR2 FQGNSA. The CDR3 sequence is CASSILADPFF. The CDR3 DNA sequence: TGTGCCAGCAGCATTTTAGCGGATCCGTTCTTC.

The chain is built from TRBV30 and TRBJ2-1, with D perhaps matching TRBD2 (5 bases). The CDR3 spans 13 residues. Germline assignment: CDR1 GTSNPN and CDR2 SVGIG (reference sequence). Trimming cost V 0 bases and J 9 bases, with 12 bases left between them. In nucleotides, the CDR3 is TGTGCCTGGAGTGTGACGGGTGAGGGTGAGCAGTTCTTC. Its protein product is CAWSVTGEGEQFF.